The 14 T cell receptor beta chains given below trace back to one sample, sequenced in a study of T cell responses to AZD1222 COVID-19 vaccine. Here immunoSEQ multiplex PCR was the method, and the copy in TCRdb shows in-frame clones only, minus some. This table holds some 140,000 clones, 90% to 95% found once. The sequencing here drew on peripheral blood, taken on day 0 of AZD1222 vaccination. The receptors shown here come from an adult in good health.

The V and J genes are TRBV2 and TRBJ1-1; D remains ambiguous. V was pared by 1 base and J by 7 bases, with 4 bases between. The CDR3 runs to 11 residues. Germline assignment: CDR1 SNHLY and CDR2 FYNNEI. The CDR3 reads CASSEGGEAFF. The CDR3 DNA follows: TGTGCCAGCAGTGAAGGGGGTGAAGCTTTCTTT.

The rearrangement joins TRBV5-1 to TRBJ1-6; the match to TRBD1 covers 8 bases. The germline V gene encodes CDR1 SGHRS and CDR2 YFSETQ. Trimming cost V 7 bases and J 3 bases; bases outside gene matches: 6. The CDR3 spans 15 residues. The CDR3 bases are TGCGCCAGCTGGCAGGGGGCCGGCTATAATTCACCCCTCCACTTT. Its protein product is CASWQGAGYNSPLHF.

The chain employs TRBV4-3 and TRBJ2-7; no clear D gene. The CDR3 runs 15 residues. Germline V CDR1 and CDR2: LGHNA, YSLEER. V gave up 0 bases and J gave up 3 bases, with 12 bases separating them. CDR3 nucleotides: TGCGCCAGCAGCCAAGAACTGGCCGACAACTACGAGCAGTACTTC. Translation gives CASSQELADNYEQYF.

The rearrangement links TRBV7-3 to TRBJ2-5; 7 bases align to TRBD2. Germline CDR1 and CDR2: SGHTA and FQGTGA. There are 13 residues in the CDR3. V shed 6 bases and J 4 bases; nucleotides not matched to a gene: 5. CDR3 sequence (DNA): TGTGCCAGCAGTGTAGGGAGGGCAGAGACCCAGTACTTC. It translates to CASSVGRAETQYF.

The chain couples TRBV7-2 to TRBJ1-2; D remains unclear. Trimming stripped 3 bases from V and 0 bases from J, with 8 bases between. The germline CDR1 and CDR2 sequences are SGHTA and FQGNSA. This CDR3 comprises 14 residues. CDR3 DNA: TGTGCCAGCAGCTTCCGCAGGTCTAACTATGGCTACACCTTC. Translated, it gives CASSFRRSNYGYTF.

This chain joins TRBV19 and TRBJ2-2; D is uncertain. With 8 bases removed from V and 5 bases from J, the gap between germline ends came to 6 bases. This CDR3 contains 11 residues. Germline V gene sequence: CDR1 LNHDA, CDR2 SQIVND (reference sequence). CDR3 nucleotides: TGTGCCAGTGGAAGGACCGGGGAGCTGTTTTTT. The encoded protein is CASGRTGELFF.

The CDR3 DNA is TGTGCCAGCAGTTTTAGCGGAAACACCGGGGAGCTGTTTTTT. This sequence encodes CASSFSGNTGELFF. This sequence joins TRBV7-2 and TRBJ2-2; possible D gene TRBD2, 6 bases. V gave up 6 bases and J gave up 2 bases, with 10 bases separating them. The CDR3 has 14 residues. Per germline, CDR1 SGHTA and CDR2 FQGNSA.

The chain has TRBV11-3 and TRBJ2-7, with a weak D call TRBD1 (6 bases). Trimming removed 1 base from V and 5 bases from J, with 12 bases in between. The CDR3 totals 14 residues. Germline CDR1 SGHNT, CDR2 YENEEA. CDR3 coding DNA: TGTGCCAGCAGCTTAGGGGGGCGTAATGACGAGCAGTACTTC. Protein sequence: CASSLGGRNDEQYF.

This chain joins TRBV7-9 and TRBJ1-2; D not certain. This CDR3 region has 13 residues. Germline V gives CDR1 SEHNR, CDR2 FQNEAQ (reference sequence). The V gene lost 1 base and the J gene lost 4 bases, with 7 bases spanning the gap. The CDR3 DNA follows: TGTGCCAGCAGCTTAGAGGACCTCTATGGCTACACCTTC. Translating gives CASSLEDLYGYTF.

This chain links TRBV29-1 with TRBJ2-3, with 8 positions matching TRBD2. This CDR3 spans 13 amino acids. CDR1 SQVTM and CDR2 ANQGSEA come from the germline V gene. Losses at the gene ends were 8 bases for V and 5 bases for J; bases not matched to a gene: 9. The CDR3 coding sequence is TGCAGCTGGTCGCGGGGGGCGGGAGATACGCAGTATTTT. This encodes CSWSRGAGDTQYF.

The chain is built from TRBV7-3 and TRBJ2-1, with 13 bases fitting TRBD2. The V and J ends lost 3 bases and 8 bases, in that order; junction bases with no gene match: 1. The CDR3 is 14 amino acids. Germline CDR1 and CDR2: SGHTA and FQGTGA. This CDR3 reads CASSFGTSGDEQFF. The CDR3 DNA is TGTGCCAGCAGCTTTGGGACTAGCGGGGATGAGCAGTTCTTC.

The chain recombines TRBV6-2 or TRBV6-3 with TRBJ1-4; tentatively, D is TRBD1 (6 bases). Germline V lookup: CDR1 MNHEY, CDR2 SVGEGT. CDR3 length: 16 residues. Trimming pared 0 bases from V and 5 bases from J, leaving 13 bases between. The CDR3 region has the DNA TGTGCCAGCAGTTACTCCCGCGGACAGCTAAATGAAAAACTGTTTTTT. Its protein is CASSYSRGQLNEKLFF.

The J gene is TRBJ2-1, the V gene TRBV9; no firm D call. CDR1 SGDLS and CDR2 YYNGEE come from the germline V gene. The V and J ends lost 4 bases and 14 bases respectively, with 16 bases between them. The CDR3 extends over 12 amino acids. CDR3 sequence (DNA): TGTGCCAGCAGCTCTCAACATCGTTCGGAGTTCTTC. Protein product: CASSSQHRSEFF.

This CDR3 is CASRPAAGGPDEQFF. The CDR3, as DNA: TGTGCCAGCAGACCCGCCGCGGGGGGCCCGGATGAGCAGTTCTTC. This chain uses TRBV7-2 with TRBJ2-1; TRBD2 agrees at 8 bases. Germline V CDR1 and CDR2: SGHTA, FQGNSA. The CDR3 runs 15 residues. V dropped 6 bases and J dropped 8; count of bases not matched to a gene: 12.